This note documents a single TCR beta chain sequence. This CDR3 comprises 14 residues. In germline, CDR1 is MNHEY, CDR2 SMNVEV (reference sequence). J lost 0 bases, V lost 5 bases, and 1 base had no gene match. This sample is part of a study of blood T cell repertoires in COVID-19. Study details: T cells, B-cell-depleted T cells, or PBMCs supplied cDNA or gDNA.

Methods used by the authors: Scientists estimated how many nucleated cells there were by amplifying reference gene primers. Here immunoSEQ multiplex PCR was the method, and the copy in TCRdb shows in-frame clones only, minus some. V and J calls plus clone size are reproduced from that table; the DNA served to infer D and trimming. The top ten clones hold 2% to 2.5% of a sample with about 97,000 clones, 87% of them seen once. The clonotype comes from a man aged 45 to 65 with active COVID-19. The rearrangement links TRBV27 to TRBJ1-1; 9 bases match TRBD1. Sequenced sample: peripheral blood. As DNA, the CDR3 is TGTGCCAGCAGTCGGGACAGGGTGAACACTGAAGCTTTCTTT. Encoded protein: CASSRDRVNTEAFF.